Listed below are T cell receptor beta chains from one sample, sequenced in a study of blood T cell repertoires in COVID-19. TCRdb's table, derived via immunoSEQ multiplex PCR, lists solely in-frame clones and lacks some. The repertoire holds about 400,000 clones, with more than 70% as singletons. Sequencing was done on a sample of PBMCs or T cells enriched from blood (not recorded which). The receptor source for this set is a man aged 40-50 years in a cohort exposed to, infected with or recovered from COVID-19 (not recorded which). Both conserved end residues are part of each CDR3. D genes are given only for firm matches. A row's size may be missing; if present it is once, few, many or a size class.

V gene: TRBV28; J gene: TRBJ1-4; D gene: TRBD1; CDR3 length: 17; clone size: few; CDR3 protein: CASSKPNRGRTNEKLFF; CDR3 DNA: TGTGCCAGCAGCAAACCGAACAGGGGGCGAACTAATGAAAAACTGTTTTTT
V gene: TRBV6-5; J gene: TRBJ1-2; D gene: NA; CDR3 length: 14; clone size: NA; CDR3 protein: CASNSAGLFYGYTF; CDR3 DNA: TGTGCCAGCAATAGTGCAGGGCTCTTCTATGGCTACACCTTC
V gene: TRBV2; J gene: TRBJ1-1; D gene: NA; CDR3 length: 14; clone size: NA; CDR3 protein: CASSVGQGNTEAFF; CDR3 DNA: TGTGCCAGCAGTGTGGGCCAGGGAAACACTGAAGCTTTCTTT
V gene: TRBV6-5; J gene: TRBJ2-2; D gene: TRBD1; CDR3 length: 13; clone size: few; CDR3 protein: CASRTGEVGELFF; CDR3 DNA: TGTGCCAGCAGGACAGGGGAGGTCGGGGAGCTGTTTTTT
V gene: TRBV4-1; J gene: TRBJ2-1; D gene: TRBD2; CDR3 length: 13; clone size: NA; CDR3 protein: CASSQVGLAQQFF; CDR3 DNA: TGCGCCAGCAGCCAAGTTGGACTAGCGCAGCAGTTCTTC
V gene: TRBV7-9; J gene: TRBJ1-2; D gene: NA; CDR3 length: 13; clone size: NA; CDR3 protein: CASSLAGAYGYTF; CDR3 DNA: TGTGCCAGCAGCTTAGCAGGGGCTTATGGCTACACCTTC
V gene: TRBV12-5; J gene: TRBJ1-2; D gene: TRBD1; CDR3 length: 13; clone size: NA; CDR3 protein: CASGYGQGDGYTF; CDR3 DNA: TGTGCTAGTGGTTACGGACAGGGGGATGGCTACACCTTC
V gene: TRBV6-5; J gene: TRBJ1-1; D gene: NA; CDR3 length: 13; clone size: NA; CDR3 protein: CASSYQGLTEAFF; CDR3 DNA: TGTGCCAGCAGTTACCAGGGTTTGACTGAAGCTTTCTTT
V gene: TRBV10-2; J gene: TRBJ2-3; D gene: NA; CDR3 length: 13; clone size: NA; CDR3 protein: CASSDPSTDTQYF; CDR3 DNA: TGCGCCAGCAGTGACCCTAGCACAGATACGCAGTATTTT
V gene: TRBV5-4; J gene: TRBJ1-6; D gene: TRBD1; CDR3 length: 16; clone size: NA; CDR3 protein: CASGPALPRGSSPLHF; CDR3 DNA: TGTGCCAGCGGTCCCGCCCTCCCCAGGGGGTCGTCTCCCCTCCACTTT
V gene: TRBV11-3; J gene: TRBJ2-2; D gene: TRBD1; CDR3 length: 16; clone size: NA; CDR3 protein: CASSQGQGPNTGELFF; CDR3 DNA: TGTGCCAGCAGCCAGGGACAGGGGCCGAACACCGGGGAGCTGTTTTTT
V gene: TRBV14; J gene: TRBJ2-3; D gene: NA; CDR3 length: 13; clone size: NA; CDR3 protein: CASSQGPHQMQYF; CDR3 DNA: TGTGCCAGCAGCCAAGGGCCCCACCAGATGCAGTATTTT
V gene: TRBV5-4; J gene: TRBJ2-5; D gene: NA; CDR3 length: 16; clone size: few; CDR3 protein: CASSEGGQKIKETQYF; CDR3 DNA: TGTGCCAGCAGCGAGGGGGGACAGAAGATTAAAGAGACCCAGTACTTC
V gene: TRBV21-1; J gene: TRBJ2-7; D gene: NA; CDR3 length: 17; clone size: NA; CDR3 protein: CASSKRPRTGKRYEQYF; CDR3 DNA: TGTGCCAGCAGCAAAAGGCCTCGGACAGGGAAGCGCTACGAGCAGTACTTC
V gene: TRBV7-2; J gene: TRBJ2-7; D gene: NA; CDR3 length: 15; clone size: NA; CDR3 protein: CASSAGGGTPFTQYF; CDR3 DNA: TGTGCCAGCAGCGCCGGCGGCGGAACCCCGTTCACGCAGTACTTC
V gene: TRBV3-1/TRBV3-2; J gene: TRBJ2-5; D gene: TRBD1; CDR3 length: 13; clone size: NA; CDR3 protein: CASSRQGDETQYF; CDR3 DNA: TGTGCCAGCAGCCGACAGGGGGATGAGACCCAGTACTTC
V gene: TRBV6-5; J gene: TRBJ1-5; D gene: TRBD1; CDR3 length: 14; clone size: NA; CDR3 protein: CASSYSQGAQPQHF; CDR3 DNA: TGTGCCAGCAGTTACTCACAGGGGGCTCAGCCCCAGCATTTT
V gene: TRBV7-2; J gene: TRBJ2-7; D gene: TRBD2; CDR3 length: 15; clone size: NA; CDR3 protein: CASSQGLAVAYEQYF; CDR3 DNA: TGTGCCAGCAGCCAGGGACTAGCGGTAGCCTACGAGCAGTACTTC
V gene: TRBV6-5; J gene: TRBJ1-3; D gene: NA; CDR3 length: 12; clone size: NA; CDR3 protein: CASSYGGNTIYF; CDR3 DNA: TGTGCCAGCAGTTACGGCGGAAACACCATATATTTT
V gene: TRBV10-3; J gene: TRBJ1-5; D gene: NA; CDR3 length: 16; clone size: once; CDR3 protein: CAISESVTLSNQPQHF; CDR3 DNA: TGTGCCATCAGTGAGTCAGTGACATTGAGCAATCAGCCCCAGCATTTT
V gene: TRBV5-1; J gene: TRBJ2-7; D gene: NA; CDR3 length: 12; clone size: few; CDR3 protein: CASSRDSYEQYF; CDR3 DNA: TGCGCCAGCAGCCGCGACAGCTACGAGCAGTACTTC
V gene: TRBV6-5; J gene: TRBJ1-2; D gene: NA; CDR3 length: 13; clone size: NA; CDR3 protein: CASSYEETYGYTF; CDR3 DNA: TGTGCCAGCAGTTACGAGGAAACCTATGGCTACACCTTC
V gene: TRBV2; J gene: TRBJ2-5; D gene: NA; CDR3 length: 14; clone size: NA; CDR3 protein: CASSGLQFQETQYF; CDR3 DNA: TGTGCCAGCAGTGGGTTACAGTTTCAAGAGACCCAGTACTTC
V gene: TRBV9; J gene: TRBJ2-3; D gene: NA; CDR3 length: 15; clone size: NA; CDR3 protein: CASSVEAGLTDTQYF; CDR3 DNA: TGTGCCAGCAGCGTAGAGGCGGGCCTCACAGATACGCAGTATTTT
V gene: TRBV7-9; J gene: TRBJ1-4; D gene: NA; CDR3 length: 13; clone size: NA; CDR3 protein: CASSVRRGEKLFF; CDR3 DNA: TGTGCCAGCAGCGTCCGACGGGGTGAAAAACTGTTTTTT
V gene: TRBV19; J gene: TRBJ2-1; D gene: NA; CDR3 length: 15; clone size: once; CDR3 protein: CASNLGQGSYNEQFF; CDR3 DNA: TGTGCCAGTAACCTGGGGCAGGGGTCCTACAATGAGCAGTTCTTC
V gene: TRBV27; J gene: TRBJ1-2; D gene: NA; CDR3 length: 15; clone size: NA; CDR3 protein: CASSLSVQGRDGYTF; CDR3 DNA: TGTGCCAGCAGTTTGTCAGTACAGGGTCGCGATGGCTACACCTTC
V gene: TRBV28; J gene: TRBJ2-2; D gene: NA; CDR3 length: 14; clone size: NA; CDR3 protein: CASSLAGLAGELFF; CDR3 DNA: TGTGCCAGCAGTTTAGCGGGGCTCGCCGGGGAGCTGTTTTTT
V gene: TRBV10-3; J gene: TRBJ2-7; D gene: NA; CDR3 length: 16; clone size: NA; CDR3 protein: CAISGNLGSGSYEQYF; CDR3 DNA: TGTGCCATCAGTGGCAACCTAGGGAGCGGATCCTACGAGCAGTACTTC
V gene: TRBV27; J gene: TRBJ1-6; D gene: NA; CDR3 length: 15; clone size: NA; CDR3 protein: CASSLTGSYNSPLHF; CDR3 DNA: TGTGCCAGCAGTTTAACGGGCTCCTATAATTCACCCCTCCACTTT
V gene: TRBV19; J gene: TRBJ1-5; D gene: NA; CDR3 length: 17; clone size: once; CDR3 protein: CASSTGDMPVSNQPQHF; CDR3 DNA: TGTGCCAGTAGCACCGGGGACATGCCCGTGAGCAATCAGCCCCAGCATTTT
V gene: TRBV28; J gene: TRBJ2-2; D gene: NA; CDR3 length: 13; clone size: NA; CDR3 protein: CASSSRPGGELFF; CDR3 DNA: TGTGCCAGCAGTTCGCGTCCAGGGGGGGAGCTGTTTTTT
V gene: TRBV24-1; J gene: TRBJ2-5; D gene: TRBD1; CDR3 length: 15; clone size: few; CDR3 protein: CATSDQRTGQETQYF; CDR3 DNA: TGTGCCACCAGTGATCAAAGGACAGGCCAAGAGACCCAGTACTTC
V gene: TRBV7-3; J gene: TRBJ2-1; D gene: TRBD2; CDR3 length: 13; clone size: NA; CDR3 protein: CASSLTGGLEQFF; CDR3 DNA: TGTGCCAGCAGCTTAACGGGAGGGTTGGAGCAGTTCTTC
V gene: TRBV30; J gene: TRBJ1-3; D gene: NA; CDR3 length: 15; clone size: NA; CDR3 protein: CAWSRTGLSGNTIYF; CDR3 DNA: TGTGCCTGGAGCCGAACAGGGCTCTCTGGAAACACCATATATTTT
V gene: TRBV2; J gene: TRBJ2-1; D gene: TRBD2; CDR3 length: 14; clone size: few; CDR3 protein: CASSEGGLAYEQFF; CDR3 DNA: TGTGCCAGCAGTGAAGGTGGACTAGCCTATGAGCAGTTCTTC
V gene: TRBV7-9; J gene: TRBJ1-1; D gene: NA; CDR3 length: 15; clone size: NA; CDR3 protein: CASSGGAISNTEAFF; CDR3 DNA: TGTGCCAGCAGTGGGGGGGCTATATCGAACACTGAAGCTTTCTTT
V gene: TRBV7-2; J gene: TRBJ2-2; D gene: TRBD2; CDR3 length: 17; clone size: NA; CDR3 protein: CASSLAQLAASAGELFF; CDR3 DNA: TGTGCCAGCAGCTTAGCTCAACTAGCGGCCAGCGCCGGGGAGCTGTTTTTT
V gene: TRBV6-4; J gene: TRBJ1-1; D gene: NA; CDR3 length: 13; clone size: NA; CDR3 protein: CASSERGNTEAFF; CDR3 DNA: TGTGCCAGCAGTGAAAGGGGGAACACTGAAGCTTTCTTT
V gene: TRBV28; J gene: TRBJ1-5; D gene: NA; CDR3 length: 16; clone size: few; CDR3 protein: CASSLSPGFSNQPQHF; CDR3 DNA: TGTGCCAGCAGTTTATCACCAGGGTTTAGCAATCAGCCCCAGCATTTT
V gene: TRBV7-2; J gene: TRBJ1-1; D gene: NA; CDR3 length: 14; clone size: once; CDR3 protein: CASSLVGTNTEAFF; CDR3 DNA: TGTGCCAGCAGCTTAGTGGGCACGAACACTGAAGCTTTCTTT
V gene: TRBV11-2; J gene: TRBJ1-1; D gene: NA; CDR3 length: 15; clone size: NA; CDR3 protein: CASSLDRGRSTEAFF; CDR3 DNA: TGTGCCAGCAGCTTAGATCGGGGGAGGAGCACTGAAGCTTTCTTT
V gene: TRBV30; J gene: TRBJ1-1; D gene: NA; CDR3 length: 16; clone size: few; CDR3 protein: CAWSRLPQGMNTEAFF; CDR3 DNA: TGTGCCTGGAGTCGATTACCTCAGGGCATGAACACTGAAGCTTTCTTT
V gene: TRBV19; J gene: TRBJ2-1; D gene: NA; CDR3 length: 15; clone size: NA; CDR3 protein: CASSIISLGGNEQFF; CDR3 DNA: TGTGCCAGTAGTATAATTAGTCTGGGGGGCAATGAGCAGTTCTTC
V gene: TRBV5-8; J gene: TRBJ2-2; D gene: NA; CDR3 length: 14; clone size: NA; CDR3 protein: CASSRLEKFGELFF; CDR3 DNA: TGTGCCAGCAGCCGACTCGAGAAGTTCGGGGAGCTGTTTTTT
V gene: TRBV5-6; J gene: TRBJ1-1; D gene: NA; CDR3 length: 14; clone size: NA; CDR3 protein: CASSSPLGGTEAFF; CDR3 DNA: TGTGCCAGCAGCTCTCCTCTGGGGGGCACTGAAGCTTTCTTT
V gene: TRBV5-1; J gene: TRBJ1-4; D gene: TRBD1; CDR3 length: 14; clone size: NA; CDR3 protein: CASSLTGQGEKLFF; CDR3 DNA: TGCGCCAGCAGCTTGACTGGACAGGGAGAAAAACTGTTTTTT
V gene: TRBV9; J gene: TRBJ2-7; D gene: NA; CDR3 length: 15; clone size: NA; CDR3 protein: CASSVDTGSSYEQYF; CDR3 DNA: TGTGCCAGCAGCGTAGATACCGGGAGCTCCTACGAGCAGTACTTC
V gene: TRBV20-1; J gene: TRBJ2-7; D gene: NA; CDR3 length: 11; clone size: NA; CDR3 protein: CSAASIYEQYF; CDR3 DNA: TGCAGTGCCGCGTCTATCTACGAGCAGTACTTC
V gene: TRBV15; J gene: TRBJ2-5; D gene: TRBD2; CDR3 length: 19; clone size: NA; CDR3 protein: CATSREPQASGRIKETQYF; CDR3 DNA: TGTGCCACCAGCAGAGAGCCACAAGCCAGCGGGAGAATAAAAGAGACCCAGTACTTC
V gene: TRBV24-1; J gene: TRBJ2-7; D gene: TRBD1; CDR3 length: 15; clone size: NA; CDR3 protein: CATSDFRQGRYEQYF; CDR3 DNA: TGTGCCACCAGTGATTTCCGACAGGGGCGGTACGAGCAGTACTTC
V gene: TRBV9; J gene: TRBJ2-7; D gene: TRBD2; CDR3 length: 16; clone size: NA; CDR3 protein: CASSVAPLAGAYEQYF; CDR3 DNA: TGTGCCAGCAGCGTAGCCCCCCTAGCGGGAGCCTACGAGCAGTACTTC
V gene: TRBV3-1/TRBV3-2; J gene: TRBJ1-3; D gene: NA; CDR3 length: 15; clone size: once; CDR3 protein: CASSPRGGSGNTIYF; CDR3 DNA: TGTGCCAGCAGCCCCCGGGGGGGGTCTGGAAACACCATATATTTT
V gene: TRBV7-4; J gene: TRBJ2-7; D gene: TRBD2; CDR3 length: 17; clone size: NA; CDR3 protein: CASSLGGTSGTRYEQYF; CDR3 DNA: TGTGCCAGCAGCTTAGGTGGTACTAGCGGGACCCGATACGAGCAGTACTTC
V gene: TRBV6-5; J gene: TRBJ1-3; D gene: NA; CDR3 length: 13; clone size: NA; CDR3 protein: CASGTGIGNTIYF; CDR3 DNA: TGTGCCAGCGGAACAGGGATCGGAAACACCATATATTTT